This T cell receptor (beta chain) came from a study of cytomegalovirus exposure and HLA in healthy donors. Study details: The same platform as the approximately 640 first-cohort repertoires was used for the 120 or so validation repertoires, a later analysis reported.

General observations from the study: Researchers reported that a few CMV-associated chains were confirmed in vitro as CMV antigen-specific. In the 120 or so validation repertoires, roughly 94% of cluster scores exceeded 0, per a later analysis. Cytomegalovirus-associated status was assigned to fewer than 200 TCR beta chains.

The CDR3 length is 13 residues. Trimming removed 2 bases at V and 3 bases at J, with 5 bases between. Per germline, CDR1 MGHRA and CDR2 YSYEKL. Here immunoSEQ multiplex PCR was the method, and the copy in TCRdb shows in-frame clones only, minus some. Among tens of thousands of clones listed, 85% to 95% were seen once. Turning to this clone: Its specificity is not known.

This clonotype originated in a man in his late teens or twenties in good health and CMV-seronegative. The chain links TRBV4-1 to TRBJ1-5; no firm D call. Sequencing was done on a sample of PBMCs. This CDR3 reads CASSQPSNQPQHF. In DNA form, the CDR3 reads TGCGCCAGCAGCCAACCCTCCAATCAGCCCCAGCATTTT.